This T cell receptor (beta chain) was identified during a study of breast tumors, draining lymph nodes, adjacent tissues. Breast cancer patients provided tissue from their axillary draining lymph nodes. The study, taken as a whole, reports: Luminal-like breast cancer showed significantly greater tumor-nontumor repertoire similarity than basal-like breast cancer did. Data fit most tumor T cells coming from lymph node, expanding in tumor. Compared with lymph nodes, tumors were less diverse; compared with nontumor tissue, more.

This clonotype was counted at least ten times. What it binds is unknown. V shed 6 bases and J 1 base; nucleotides not matched to a gene: 4. The germline V gene encodes CDR1 LNHNV and CDR2 YYDKDF (reference sequence). The CDR3 consists of 14 residues. TCRdb independently ran MiXCR on the multiplex PCR reads; one entry per CDR3 protein. This table has fewer than 300,000 distinct CDR3 sequences, about 32% appearing once. This chain joins TRBV15 and TRBJ2-7; 9 bases agree with TRBD1. The sequenced sample consisted of axillary lymph node tissue. The receptor was isolated from a female donor with breast cancer. Some clones in this sample may be carry-over from other donors' samples. The CDR3 nucleotides read TGTGCCACCAGGTTGGACAGGGGATCCTACGAGCAGTACTTC. This codes for CATRLDRGSYEQYF.